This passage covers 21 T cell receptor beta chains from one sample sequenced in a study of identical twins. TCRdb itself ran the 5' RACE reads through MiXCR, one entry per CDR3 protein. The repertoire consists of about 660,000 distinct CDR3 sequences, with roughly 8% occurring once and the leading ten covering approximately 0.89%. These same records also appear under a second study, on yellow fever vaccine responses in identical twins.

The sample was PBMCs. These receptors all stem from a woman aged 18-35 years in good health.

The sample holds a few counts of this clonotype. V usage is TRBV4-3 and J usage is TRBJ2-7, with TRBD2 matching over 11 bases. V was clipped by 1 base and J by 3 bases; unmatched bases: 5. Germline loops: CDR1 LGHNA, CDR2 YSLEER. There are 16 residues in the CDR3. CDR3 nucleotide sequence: TGCGCCAGCAGCCAAGGTATAGCGGGAGGGCTCTACGAGCAGTACTTC. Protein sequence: CASSQGIAGGLYEQYF.

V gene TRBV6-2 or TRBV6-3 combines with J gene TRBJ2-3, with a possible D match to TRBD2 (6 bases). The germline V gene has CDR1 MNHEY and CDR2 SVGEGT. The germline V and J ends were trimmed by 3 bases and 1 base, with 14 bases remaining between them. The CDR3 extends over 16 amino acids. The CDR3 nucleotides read TGTGCCAGCAGTTATTTGGGAGGCGGGGGCACAGATACGCAGTATTTT. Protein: CASSYLGGGGTDTQYF.

The DNA for the CDR3 is TGTGCCAGCAGTTACTCGAGATGGGGCCACGTACCCTTACCCCTCTACGAGCAGTACTTC. It encodes CASSYSRWGHVPLPLYEQYF. J is TRBJ2-7 and V is TRBV6-2 or TRBV6-3, with D perhaps TRBD1 (5 bases). CDR1 and CDR2 (germline): MNHEY, SVGEGT. Between the trimmed V and J ends, which lost 0 bases and 3 bases, there was a span of 27 bases. CDR3 length: 20 amino acids.

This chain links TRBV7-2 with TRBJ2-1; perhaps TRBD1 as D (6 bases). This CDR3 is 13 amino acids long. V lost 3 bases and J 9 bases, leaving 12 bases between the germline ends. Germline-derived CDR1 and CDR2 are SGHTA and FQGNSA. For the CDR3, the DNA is TGTGCCAGCAGCTTTTGGGGGCTAGGTGAGCAGTTCTTC. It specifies CASSFWGLGEQFF.

In nucleotides, the CDR3 is TGTGCCAGCAGCGGTCGGAAGGGACTACCTATCCAAGAGACCCAGTACTTC. Amino acid sequence: CASSGRKGLPIQETQYF. This rearrangement joins TRBV7-2 to TRBJ2-5; TRBD2 matches 7 bases. Trimming took 5 bases from V and 1 from J; bases not matched to a gene: 13. The CDR3 loop spans 17 amino acids. Germline V gene sequence: CDR1 SGHTA, CDR2 FQGNSA.

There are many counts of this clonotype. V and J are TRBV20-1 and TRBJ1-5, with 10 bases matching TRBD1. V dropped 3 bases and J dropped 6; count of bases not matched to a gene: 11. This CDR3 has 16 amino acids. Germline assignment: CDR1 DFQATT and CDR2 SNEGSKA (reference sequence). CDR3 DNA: TGCAGTGCTAGCTCCTCAGGACAGGGGGGGAGTCAGCCCCAGCATTTT. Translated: CSASSSGQGGSQPQHF.

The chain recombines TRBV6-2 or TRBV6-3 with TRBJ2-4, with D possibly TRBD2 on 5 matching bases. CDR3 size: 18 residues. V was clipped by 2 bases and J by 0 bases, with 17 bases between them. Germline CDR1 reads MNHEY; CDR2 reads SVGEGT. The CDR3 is CASSYPSARGLAKNIQYF. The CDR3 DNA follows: TGTGCCAGCAGTTACCCTTCCGCGCGAGGGTTAGCCAAAAACATTCAGTACTTC.

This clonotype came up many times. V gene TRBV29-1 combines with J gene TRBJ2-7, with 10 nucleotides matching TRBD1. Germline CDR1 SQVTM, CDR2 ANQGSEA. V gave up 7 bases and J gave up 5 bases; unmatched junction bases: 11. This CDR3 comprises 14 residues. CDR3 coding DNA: TGCAGCGGGGCCATGACAGGGGGCTATCACGAGCAGTACTTC. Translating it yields CSGAMTGGYHEQYF.

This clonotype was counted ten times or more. The CDR3 DNA is TGTGCCAGCAGTTACTCTGAAGGAACAGATACGCAGTATTTT. Its protein product is CASSYSEGTDTQYF. The chain has TRBV6-5 and TRBJ2-3; D gene ambiguous. This CDR3 spans 14 amino acids. V lost 0 bases, J lost 3 bases, and 7 bases lay in between. Germline CDR1 and CDR2: MNHEY and SVGAGI.

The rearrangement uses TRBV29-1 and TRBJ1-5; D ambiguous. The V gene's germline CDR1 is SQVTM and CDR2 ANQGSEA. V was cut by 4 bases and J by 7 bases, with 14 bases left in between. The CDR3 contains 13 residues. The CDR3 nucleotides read TGCAGCGTTGTTGAGGGTTTTGGGCAGCCCCAGCATTTT. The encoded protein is CSVVEGFGQPQHF. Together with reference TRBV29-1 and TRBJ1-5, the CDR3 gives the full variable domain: SAVISQKPSRDICQRGTSLTIQCQVDSQVTMMFWYRQQPGQSLTLIATANQGSEATYESGFVIDKFPISRPNLTFSTLTVSNMSPEDSSIYLCSVVEGFGQPQHFGDGTRLSIL.

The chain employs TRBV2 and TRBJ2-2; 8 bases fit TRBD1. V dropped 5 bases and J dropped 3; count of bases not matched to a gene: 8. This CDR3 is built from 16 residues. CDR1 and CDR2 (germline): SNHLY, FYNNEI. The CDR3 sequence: CASSKQGGTDTGELFF. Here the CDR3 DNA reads TGTGCCAGCAGTAAACAGGGGGGAACGGACACCGGGGAGCTGTTTTTT.

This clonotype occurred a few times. This CDR3 reads CASRSSGGADTGELFF. In nucleotides, the CDR3 is TGCGCCAGCAGAAGCAGCGGGGGGGCGGACACCGGGGAGCTGTTTTTT. This chain joins TRBV5-1 and TRBJ2-2; 10 positions agree with TRBD2. V shed 5 bases and J 3 bases; nucleotides not matched to a gene: 7. CDR1 SGHRS and CDR2 YFSETQ come from the germline V gene. This CDR3 is 16 amino acids long.

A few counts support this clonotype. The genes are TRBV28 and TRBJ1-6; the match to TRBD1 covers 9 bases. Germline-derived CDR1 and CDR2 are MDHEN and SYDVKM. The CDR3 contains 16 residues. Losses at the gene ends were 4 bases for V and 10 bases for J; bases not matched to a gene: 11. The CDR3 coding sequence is TGTGCCAGCAGTTCCACCCCTACAGGGGGCGGGTCACCCCTCCACTTT. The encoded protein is CASSSTPTGGGSPLHF.

The CDR3 bases are TGCGCCAGTTCAGGACGTCACACCGGGGAGCTGTTTTTT. The encoded protein is CASSGRHTGELFF. This rearrangement joins TRBV10-1 to TRBJ2-2; unclear D gene. Deletions cut 9 bases from V and 3 bases from J, with 11 bases between. The length of the CDR3 is 13 residues. The V gene's germline CDR1 is WNHNN and CDR2 SYGVQD (reference sequence).

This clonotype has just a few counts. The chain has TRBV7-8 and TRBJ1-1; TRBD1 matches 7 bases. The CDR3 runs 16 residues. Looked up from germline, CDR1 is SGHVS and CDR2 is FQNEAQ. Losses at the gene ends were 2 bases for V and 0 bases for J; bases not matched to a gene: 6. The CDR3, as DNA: TGTGCCAGCAGCTTAAGGGACAGAGAGATGAACACTGAAGCTTTCTTT. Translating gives CASSLRDREMNTEAFF.

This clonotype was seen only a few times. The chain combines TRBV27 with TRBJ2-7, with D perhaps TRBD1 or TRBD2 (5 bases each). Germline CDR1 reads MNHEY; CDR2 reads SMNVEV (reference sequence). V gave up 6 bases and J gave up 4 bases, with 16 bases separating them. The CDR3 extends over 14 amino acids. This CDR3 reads CASSSRGQQYEQYF. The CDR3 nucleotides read TGTGCCAGCAGCTCACGGGGCCAACAATACGAGCAGTACTTC.

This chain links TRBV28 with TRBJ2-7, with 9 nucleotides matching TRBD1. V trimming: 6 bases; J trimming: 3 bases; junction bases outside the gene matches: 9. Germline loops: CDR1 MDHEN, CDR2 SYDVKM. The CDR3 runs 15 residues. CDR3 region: CASRRTGVGDYEQYF. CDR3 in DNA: TGTGCCAGCAGAAGGACAGGGGTTGGGGACTACGAGCAGTACTTC. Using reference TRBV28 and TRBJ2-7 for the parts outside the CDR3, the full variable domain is DVKVTQSSRYLVKRTGEKVFLECVQDMDHENMFWYRQDPGLGLRLIYFSYDVKMKEKGDIPEGYSVSREKKERFSLILESASTNQTSMYLCASRRTGVGDYEQYFGPGTRLTVT.

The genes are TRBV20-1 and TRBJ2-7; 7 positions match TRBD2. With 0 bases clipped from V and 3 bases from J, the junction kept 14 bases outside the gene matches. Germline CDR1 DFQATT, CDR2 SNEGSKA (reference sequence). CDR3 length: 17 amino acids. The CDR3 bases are TGCAGTGCTAGAGATCTTTCGGGACTATCACACCACTACGAGCAGTACTTC. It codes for CSARDLSGLSHHYEQYF.

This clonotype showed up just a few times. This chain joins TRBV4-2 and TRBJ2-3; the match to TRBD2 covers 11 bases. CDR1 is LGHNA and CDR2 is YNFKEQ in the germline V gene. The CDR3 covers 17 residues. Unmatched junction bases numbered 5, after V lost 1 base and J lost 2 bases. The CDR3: CASSQALAGGHTDTQYF. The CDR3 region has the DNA TGTGCCAGCAGCCAAGCTCTAGCGGGGGGCCACACAGATACGCAGTATTTT.

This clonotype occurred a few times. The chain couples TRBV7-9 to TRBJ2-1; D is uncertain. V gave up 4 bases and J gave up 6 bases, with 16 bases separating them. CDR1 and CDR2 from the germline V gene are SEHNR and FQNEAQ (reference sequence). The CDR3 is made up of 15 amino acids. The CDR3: CASSYTGPLPNEQFF. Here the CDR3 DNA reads TGTGCCAGCAGCTACACCGGACCCTTACCCAATGAGCAGTTCTTC.

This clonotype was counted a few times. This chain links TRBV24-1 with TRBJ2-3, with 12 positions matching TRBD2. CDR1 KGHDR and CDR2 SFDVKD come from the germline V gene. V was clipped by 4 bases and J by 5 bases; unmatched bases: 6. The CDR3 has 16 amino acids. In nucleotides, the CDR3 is TGTGCCACCAGTGAAAGGACTAGCGGGATAAGAGATACGCAGTATTTT. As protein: CATSERTSGIRDTQYF.